The next 10 T cell receptor beta chains were all read from a single sample in a study of T cell changes during pregnancy in multiple sclerosis. Only in-frame clones appear in the TCRdb table, and some are missing; sequencing was by immunoSEQ multiplex PCR. Here the sample spans some 93,000 clones, around 92% being singletons. The source was peripheral blood, collected after pregnancy. These receptors were taken from a female donor in good health, enrolled as a control in a pregnancy study.

The genes are TRBV28 and TRBJ1-1; a weak D match, TRBD1 (5 bases). This CDR3 spans 12 amino acids. Trimming removed 3 bases at V and 11 bases at J, with 13 bases between. The V gene's germline CDR1 is MDHEN and CDR2 SYDVKM. CDR3 protein: CASSFAGDEAFF. CDR3 nucleotide sequence: TGTGCCAGCAGTTTTGCGGGGGACGAGGCTTTCTTT.

The rearrangement uses TRBV4-2 and TRBJ1-4; D is possibly TRBD1 (5 bases). This CDR3 region has 16 residues. Trimming took 0 bases from V and 5 from J, leaving 13 bases between them. Germline values: CDR1 LGHNA, CDR2 YNFKEQ. CDR3 nucleotides: TGTGCCAGCAGCCAAGAAGGAACCCAGGGAAATGAAAAACTGTTTTTT. Its translation is CASSQEGTQGNEKLFF.

In its sample, this clone was seen a few times. The chain carries TRBV30 and TRBJ1-1; D is undetermined. V gave up 2 bases and J gave up 1 base, with 5 bases separating them. This CDR3 is built from 12 residues. CDR1 and CDR2 from the germline V gene are GTSNPN and SVGIG (reference sequence). The CDR3 spells CAWSWQNTEAFF. As DNA, the CDR3 is TGTGCCTGGAGTTGGCAGAACACTGAAGCTTTCTTT.

The genes are TRBV19 and TRBJ2-2; 7 bases agree with TRBD2. V was clipped by 3 bases and J by 2 bases; unmatched bases: 9. This CDR3 comprises 17 residues. CDR1 is LNHDA and CDR2 is SQIVND in the germline V gene (reference sequence). CDR3 nucleotide sequence: TGTGCCAGTAGTATCTTGGGGCTAGCGGCTAACACCGGGGAGCTGTTTTTT. Its translation: CASSILGLAANTGELFF. Using reference TRBV19 and TRBJ2-2 for the parts outside the CDR3, the full variable domain is DGGITQSPKYLFRKEGQNVTLSCEQNLNHDAMYWYRQDPGQGLRLIYYSQIVNDFQKGDIAEGYSVSREKKESFPLTVTSAQKNPTAFYLCASSILGLAANTGELFFGEGSRLTVL.

The chain couples TRBV7-3 to TRBJ1-1; weak D call: TRBD1 (5 bases). The ends were cut back, 5 bases at V and 6 bases at J, with 13 bases in the middle. This CDR3 region has 13 residues. Germline assignment: CDR1 SGHTA and CDR2 FQGTGA. Here the CDR3 DNA reads TGTGCCAGCAGCACCTCGACAGAATCTGAAGCTTTCTTT. Its translation is CASSTSTESEAFF. The variable domain in full, completed from reference TRBV7-3 and TRBJ1-1, reads GAGVSQTPSNKVTEKGKYVELRCDPISGHTALYWYRQSLGQGPEFLIYFQGTGAADDSGLPNDRFFAVRPEGSVSTLKIQRTERGDSAVYLCASSTSTESEAFFGQGTRLTVV.

The CDR3 reads CASSSEQGALASPLHF. CDR3 DNA sequence: TGTGCCAGCAGTTCGGAACAGGGGGCTTTAGCTTCACCCCTCCACTTT. The V and J genes are TRBV6-5 and TRBJ1-6; 9 bases line up with TRBD1. The V and J ends lost 4 bases and 9 bases, in that order; junction bases with no gene match: 10. CDR3 length equals 16 residues. CDR1 is MNHEY, CDR2 SVGAGI, per germline.

Details on this clone: A read error may produce the germline difference seen at one junction end. V and J are TRBV19 and TRBJ1-2, with 10 bases lining up with TRBD1. Germline V lookup: CDR1 LNHDA, CDR2 SQIVND (reference sequence). This CDR3 spans 15 amino acids. CDR3 sequence (DNA): TGTGCCAGTAGTCACTGGACAGGGGGTAACTCTGGCTACACCTTC. It translates to CASSHWTGGNSGYTF.

J is TRBJ2-3 and V is TRBV6-5, with a tentative D call TRBD2 (6 bases). The CDR3 runs to 13 residues. The germline CDR1 and CDR2 sequences are MNHEY and SVGAGI. The ends were cut back, 11 bases at V and 9 bases at J, with 21 bases in the middle. In DNA, the CDR3 is TGTGCCTCCACTGCTACCACAGGAGGGACGCAGTATTTT. Protein: CASTATTGGTQYF.

The chain combines TRBV9 with TRBJ2-2; D may be TRBD2 (5 bases). The CDR3 totals 16 residues. Germline loops: CDR1 SGDLS, CDR2 YYNGEE. Trimming shortened V by 6 bases and J by 4 bases, and 19 bases separated the two germline ends. CDR3 bases: TGTGCCAGCACCTTAGAGGGCCCTCGAGGCACCGGGGAGCTGTTTTTT. Translation gives CASTLEGPRGTGELFF.

This clone was recorded only once. The genes are TRBV5-4 and TRBJ1-2; 7 bases are shared with TRBD1. Looked up from germline, CDR1 is SGHNT and CDR2 is YYREEE (reference sequence). The CDR3 is made up of 13 amino acids. Losses at the gene ends were 7 bases for V and 3 bases for J; bases not matched to a gene: 6. CDR3 nucleotides: TGTGCCAGCGGCACCGACAGGGACTATGGCTACACCTTC. Translated: CASGTDRDYGYTF. The full variable domain, in which reference TRBV5-4 and TRBJ1-2 provide the parts outside the CDR3, is ETGVTQSPTHLIKTRGQQVTLRCSSQSGHNTVSWYQQALGQGPQFIFQYYREEENGRGNFPPRFSGLQFPNYSSELNVNALELDDSALYLCASGTDRDYGYTFGSGTRLTVV.